Listed here are 26 T cell receptor beta chains from one sample, sequenced in a study of blood T cells in healthy people across ages. Primed by a sample-barcoded 5' primer and a J-beta primer mix, a second PCR proceeded for about 6 to 12 cycles. TCRdb reanalysed the 5' RACE reads using MiXCR and keeps one entry per CDR3 protein. The data contain around 900,000 distinct CDR3 sequences, about 28% of them singletons. Sequences were obtained from blood. The source is an elderly woman in good health.

Comments on this clonotype: A much larger clone differs by one base, so this may be a read error. The V call is TRBV10-3, the J call TRBJ2-1; 8 bases match TRBD1. This CDR3 region has 17 residues. Germline CDR1 is ENHRY and CDR2 is SYGVKD. The CDR3 here is CAVSFPGGSSSYNEQFF. The DNA for the CDR3 is TGTGCCGTCAGTTTCCCAGGGGGCTCAAGCTCCTACAATGAGCAGTTCTTC.

The chain is built from TRBV19 and TRBJ1-5; a possible D gene is TRBD1 (6 bases). The length of the CDR3 is 16 residues. The germline gives CDR1 LNHDA, CDR2 SQIVND (reference sequence). The V end lost 6 bases, the J end lost 2 bases, and 17 bases lay between the germline ends. The CDR3 DNA reads TGTGCCAGTAGGACAAGCGGGACACCGGGCAATCAGCCCCAGCATTTT. Translated, it gives CASRTSGTPGNQPQHF.

This clonotype was seen only a few times. The genes are TRBV24-1 and TRBJ2-3; 7 bases fit TRBD2. Germline V lookup: CDR1 KGHDR, CDR2 SFDVKD. The ends lost 5 bases at V and 5 bases at J; junction bases unmatched: 3. The CDR3 is made up of 13 amino acids. CDR3 region: CATSVPGGDTQYF. CDR3 bases: TGTGCCACCAGTGTGCCGGGGGGAGATACGCAGTATTTT.

This clonotype has more than one count but fewer than ten. V is TRBV11-2 and J is TRBJ2-3; perhaps TRBD2 as D (5 bases). The CDR3 has 17 residues. The V gene lost 5 bases and the J gene lost 0 bases, with 18 bases spanning the gap. CDR1 and CDR2 (germline): SGHAT, FQNNGV. CDR3 protein: CASSPNVGGLSTDTQYF. CDR3 coding DNA: TGTGCCAGCAGCCCGAATGTAGGAGGACTCAGCACAGATACGCAGTATTTT.

This chain links TRBV6-5 with TRBJ2-3; the D gene is possibly TRBD1 (6 bases). V lost 6 bases, J lost 1 base, and 14 bases lay in between. The germline CDR1 and CDR2 sequences are MNHEY and SVGAGI. CDR3 length equals 15 residues. CDR3 sequence reads: CASRGGHRGTDTQYF. The CDR3 nucleotides are TGTGCCAGCAGAGGTGGGCACAGGGGCACAGATACGCAGTATTTT.

The V gene is TRBV7-2, the J gene TRBJ2-4, with a possible D match to TRBD2 (6 bases). The V and J ends lost 2 bases and 0 bases respectively, with 14 bases between them. The CDR3 spans 17 residues. Germline CDR1 reads SGHTA; CDR2 reads FQGNSA. Here the CDR3 reads CASSLKEGLLAKNIQYF. For the CDR3, the DNA is TGTGCCAGCAGCTTAAAGGAAGGACTATTAGCCAAAAACATTCAGTACTTC.

This clonotype appeared once. This chain joins TRBV6-5 and TRBJ2-2; D may be TRBD1 or TRBD2 (6 bases each). With 0 bases removed from V and 2 bases from J, the gap between germline ends came to 16 bases. There are 18 residues in the CDR3. Germline V gives CDR1 MNHEY, CDR2 SVGAGI. This chain's CDR3 is CASSYSRGGGPNTGELFF. The DNA for the CDR3 is TGTGCCAGCAGTTACTCACGCGGAGGGGGGCCAAACACCGGGGAGCTGTTTTTT.

This clonotype was found a few times. The chain recombines TRBV20-1 with TRBJ1-6; possible D gene TRBD1, 5 bases. In germline, CDR1 is DFQATT, CDR2 SNEGSKA (reference sequence). The CDR3 consists of 10 residues. V was clipped by 7 bases and J by 17 bases, with 15 bases between them. CDR3 residues: CSVGRQQVHF. In nucleotides, the CDR3 is TGCAGTGTGGGCCGACAGCAGGTCCACTTT.

This clonotype was detected many times. This rearrangement joins TRBV5-1 to TRBJ2-3, with 8 bases that match TRBD1. The V segment lost 2 bases and the J segment 2 bases; nucleotides outside the gene matches: 7. Germline assignment: CDR1 SGHRS and CDR2 YFSETQ. The CDR3 totals 16 residues. In DNA form, the CDR3 reads TGCGCCAGCAGCTTAACCCAGGGGGCCGACACAGATACGCAGTATTTT. Translated: CASSLTQGADTDTQYF.

The chain is built from TRBV3-1 and TRBJ1-1; D gene unclear. Germline CDR1 reads LGHDT; CDR2 reads YNNKEL (reference sequence). The ends were cut back, 2 bases at V and 0 bases at J, with 16 bases in the middle. This CDR3 is built from 17 residues. The CDR3 sequence: CASSQRTGSYLNTEAFF. As DNA, the CDR3 is TGTGCCAGCAGCCAACGCACGGGGAGCTACTTGAACACTGAAGCTTTCTTT.

This clonotype was seen ten or more times. This rearrangement joins TRBV11-2 to TRBJ2-1; D is unresolved. In germline, CDR1 is SGHAT, CDR2 FQNNGV. The CDR3 sequence is 12 residues long. The ends were cut back, 1 base at V and 9 bases at J, with 7 bases in the middle. Here the CDR3 DNA reads TGTGCCAGCAGCTTAGTGTCAGGTGAGCAGTTCTTC. It is translated as CASSLVSGEQFF.

This clonotype was detected a few times. One junction end does not reproduce the germline sequence, and a read error may be involved. The CDR3 bases are TGTGCCGGCAGCCCATTGATGAACACCGGGGAGCTGTTTTTT. Amino acid sequence: CAGSPLMNTGELFF. The chain is built from TRBV11-3 and TRBJ2-2, with D unclear. Germline V gene sequence: CDR1 SGHNT, CDR2 YENEEA. The CDR3 sequence is 14 residues long.

The chain couples TRBV6-4 to TRBJ2-2, with a tentative D call TRBD2 (5 bases). The CDR3 extends over 17 amino acids. Germline V CDR1 and CDR2: MRHNA, SNTAGT. V lost 0 bases, J lost 3 bases, and 14 bases lay in between. The CDR3 region has the DNA TGTGCCAGCAGTGACTCGAAGGCGGGCGGGTACACCGGGGAGCTGTTTTTT. Its protein product is CASSDSKAGGYTGELFF.

There are a few counts of this clonotype. J is TRBJ1-1 and V is TRBV20-1, with TRBD1 matching over 8 bases. Losses at the gene ends were 3 bases for V and 4 bases for J; bases not matched to a gene: 10. The germline gives CDR1 DFQATT, CDR2 SNEGSKA (reference sequence). This CDR3 has 15 residues. The CDR3 loop is CSARGTQGAVTEAFF. As DNA, the CDR3 is TGCAGTGCTAGGGGGACCCAGGGGGCGGTCACTGAAGCTTTCTTT.

This clonotype was seen only a few times. V gene TRBV7-2 combines with J gene TRBJ1-5; 9 bases map to TRBD1. J lost 0 bases, V lost 5 bases, and 11 bases had no gene match. The CDR3 is 18 residues long. CDR1 and CDR2 from the germline V gene are SGHTA and FQGNSA. CDR3 region: CASSRVGQGLGSNQPQHF. Here the CDR3 DNA reads TGTGCCAGCAGCCGCGTAGGACAGGGGTTGGGTAGCAATCAGCCCCAGCATTTT.

The chain combines TRBV5-6 with TRBJ1-4, with D maybe TRBD1 (6 bases). CDR3 length: 16 amino acids. Germline V gives CDR1 SGHDT, CDR2 YYEEEE. V lost 4 bases and J 7 bases, leaving 20 bases between the germline ends. The CDR3 region is CASSPLGQTPTEKLFF. In DNA form, the CDR3 reads TGTGCCAGCAGCCCTCTCGGACAGACTCCTACTGAAAAACTGTTTTTT.

V gene TRBV4-1 combines with J gene TRBJ2-1, with TRBD2 matching over 11 bases. Near its end, the DNA agrees better with TRBJ2-7, so the J call may be wrong. This CDR3 region has 18 residues. Germline CDR1 and CDR2: MGHRA and YSYEKL. CDR3 DNA sequence: TGCGCCAGCAGCCAAGAAATATTAGGGACTAGCGGTTCCTACGAGCAGTACTTC. As protein: CASSQEILGTSGSYEQYF.

This clonotype has more than one count but fewer than ten. The rearrangement joins TRBV2 to TRBJ2-7; D is undetermined. V dropped 3 bases and J dropped 6 bases, with 9 bases sitting between them. The CDR3 length is 12 residues. Germline loops: CDR1 SNHLY, CDR2 FYNNEI. The CDR3 DNA is TGTGCCAGCAGTGACCATTTGGGCGAGCAGTACTTC. Translating it yields CASSDHLGEQYF.

The rearrangement links TRBV20-1 to TRBJ2-7; D unresolved. CDR1 is DFQATT and CDR2 is SNEGSKA in the germline V gene (reference sequence). This CDR3 spans 12 amino acids. Trimming stripped 3 bases from V and 2 bases from J, with 8 bases between. The CDR3 bases are TGCAGTGCTAGTGCGTCTGCCTACGAGCAGTACTTC. Translating gives CSASASAYEQYF.

This clonotype showed up many times. The CDR3 sequence: CASSSQPGLGVDTQYF. CDR3 DNA: TGTGCCAGCAGCTCCCAACCGGGACTAGGGGTAGATACGCAGTATTTT. This chain connects TRBV7-2 to TRBJ2-3, with 8 bases matching TRBD2. The CDR3 has 16 residues. V lost 4 bases to trimming and J lost 5 bases; unmatched junction nucleotides: 11. Germline V gives CDR1 SGHTA, CDR2 FQGNSA.

This clonotype was seen ten or more times. The chain employs TRBV6-2 or TRBV6-3 and TRBJ2-1, with no clear D. Germline-derived CDR1 and CDR2 are MNHEY and SVGEGT. The CDR3 totals 14 residues. The V gene lost 3 bases and the J gene lost 6 bases, with 12 bases spanning the gap. The chain's CDR3 is CASSYATWVNEQFF. CDR3 coding DNA: TGTGCCAGCAGTTATGCGACATGGGTCAATGAGCAGTTCTTC.

The chain is built from TRBV3-1 and TRBJ2-2, with 9 bases identical to TRBD2. The CDR3 runs 16 residues. Looked up from germline, CDR1 is LGHDT and CDR2 is YNNKEL (reference sequence). The J segment lost 3 bases and the V segment lost 7 bases, leaving 9 bases of the junction unmatched. The CDR3: CASINSGGIDTGELFF. CDR3 DNA sequence: TGTGCCAGCATCAATAGCGGGGGTATTGACACCGGGGAGCTGTTTTTT.

This clonotype was found a few times. The chain couples TRBV7-9 to TRBJ1-1; no clear D gene. Looked up from germline, CDR1 is SEHNR and CDR2 is FQNEAQ (reference sequence). This CDR3 is 14 amino acids long. V shed 5 bases and J shed 1 base, with 11 bases lying between them. Written as DNA, the CDR3 is TGTGCCAGCAGCAACCGGACCGGGAACACTGAAGCTTTCTTT. It yields the protein CASSNRTGNTEAFF.

This clonotype was seen many times. The V call is TRBV4-2, the J call TRBJ2-1; 9 positions agree with TRBD2. This CDR3 spans 15 amino acids. Per the germline V gene, CDR1 is LGHNA and CDR2 is YNFKEQ. J gave up 8 bases and V 4 bases, and 9 bases lay outside the gene matches. The CDR3 DNA sequence: TGTGCCAGCAGCCGCAGACTAGCGGCTACGGATGAGCAGTTCTTC. Residues: CASSRRLAATDEQFF.

In its sample, this clonotype was seen many times. The chain carries TRBV2 and TRBJ1-2; 9 bases match TRBD1. The germline CDR1 and CDR2 sequences are SNHLY and FYNNEI. The length of the CDR3 is 15 residues. V gave up 8 bases and J gave up 3 bases; unmatched junction bases: 10. The CDR3 here is CASHLGRTGDYGYTF. CDR3 DNA sequence: TGTGCCAGCCATCTCGGGAGGACAGGGGACTATGGCTACACCTTC.

The chain has TRBV6-2 or TRBV6-3 and TRBJ1-1, with D tentatively TRBD1 (6 bases). Germline CDR1 and CDR2: MNHEY and SVGEGT. With 1 base removed from V and 5 bases from J, the gap between germline ends came to 14 bases. The CDR3 length is 15 residues. CDR3 amino acids: CASSYFRGARTEAFF. The DNA of the CDR3 is TGTGCCAGCAGTTACTTTCGGGGGGCGCGGACTGAAGCTTTCTTT.